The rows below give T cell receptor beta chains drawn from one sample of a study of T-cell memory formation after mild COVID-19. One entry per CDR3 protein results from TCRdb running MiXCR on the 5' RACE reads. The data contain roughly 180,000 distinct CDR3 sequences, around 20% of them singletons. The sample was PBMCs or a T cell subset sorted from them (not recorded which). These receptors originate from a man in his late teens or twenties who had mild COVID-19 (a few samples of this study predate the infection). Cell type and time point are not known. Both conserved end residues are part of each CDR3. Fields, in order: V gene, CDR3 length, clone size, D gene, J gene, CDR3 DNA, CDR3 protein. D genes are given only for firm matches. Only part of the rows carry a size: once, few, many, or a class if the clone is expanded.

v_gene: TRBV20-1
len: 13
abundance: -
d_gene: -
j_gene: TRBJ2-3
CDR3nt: TGCAGTGCTAGAGGCGACCAGAAGGATACGCAGTATTTT
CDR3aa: CSARGDQKDTQYF

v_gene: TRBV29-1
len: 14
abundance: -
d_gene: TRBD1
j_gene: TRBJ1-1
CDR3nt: TGCAGCTTACGTCCCAGGGGGCAGGACACTGAAGCTTTCTTT
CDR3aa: CSLRPRGQDTEAFF

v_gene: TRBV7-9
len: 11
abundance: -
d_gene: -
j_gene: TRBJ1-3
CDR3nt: TGTGCCAGCAGCCCTCAAAACACCATATATTTT
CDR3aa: CASSPQNTIYF

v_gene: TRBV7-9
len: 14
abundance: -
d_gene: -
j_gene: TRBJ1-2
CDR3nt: TGTGCCAGCAGCTTATCCGGGCAGGTCTATGGCTACACCTTC
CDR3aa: CASSLSGQVYGYTF

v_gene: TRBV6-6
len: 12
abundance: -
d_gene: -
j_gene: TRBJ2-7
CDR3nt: TGTGCCAGCAGTTCCGCCCGGTACGAGCAGTACTTC
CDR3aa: CASSSARYEQYF

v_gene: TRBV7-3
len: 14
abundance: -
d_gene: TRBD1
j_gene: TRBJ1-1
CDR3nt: TGTGCCAGCAGCTTAAACAGGGGAAACACTGAAGCTTTCTTT
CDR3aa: CASSLNRGNTEAFF

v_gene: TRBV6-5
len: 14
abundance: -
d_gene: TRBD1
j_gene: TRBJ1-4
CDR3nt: TGTGCCAGCAGTCGGGACAGGGCCGGTGAAAAACTGTTTTTT
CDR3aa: CASSRDRAGEKLFF

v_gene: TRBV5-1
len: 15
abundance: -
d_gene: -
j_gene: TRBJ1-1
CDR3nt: TGCGCCAGCAGCTTGGGACCGGGCATGAACACTGAAGCTTTCTTT
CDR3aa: CASSLGPGMNTEAFF

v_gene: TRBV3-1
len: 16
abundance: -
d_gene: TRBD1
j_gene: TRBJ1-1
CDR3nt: TGTGCCAGCAGCCGGACAGGGGGGGTTCAGAACACTGAAGCTTTCTTT
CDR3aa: CASSRTGGVQNTEAFF

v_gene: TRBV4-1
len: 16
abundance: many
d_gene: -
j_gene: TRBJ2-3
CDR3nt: TGCGCCAGCAGCCAAGAAGGGGCGCCAAGCACAGATACGCAGTATTTT
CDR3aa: CASSQEGAPSTDTQYF

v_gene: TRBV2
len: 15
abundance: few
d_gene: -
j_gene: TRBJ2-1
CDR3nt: TGTGCCAGCAGTGTTAAGCGCCCCTTAACGGGTGAGCAGTTCTTC
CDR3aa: CASSVKRPLTGEQFF

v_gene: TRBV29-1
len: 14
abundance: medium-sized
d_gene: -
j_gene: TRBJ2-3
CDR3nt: TGCAGCGTTGGAATTAGCGGAAGGACAGATACGCAGTATTTT
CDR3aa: CSVGISGRTDTQYF

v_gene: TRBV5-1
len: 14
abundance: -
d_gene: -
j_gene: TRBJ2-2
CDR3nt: TGCGCCAGCAGCTTGTACAGCAACACCGGGGAGCTGTTTTTT
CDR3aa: CASSLYSNTGELFF

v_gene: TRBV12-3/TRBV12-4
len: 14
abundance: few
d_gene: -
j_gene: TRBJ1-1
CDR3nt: TGTGCCAGCAGTTCCGATGGGGTTGGGACTGAAGCTTTCTTT
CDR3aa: CASSSDGVGTEAFF

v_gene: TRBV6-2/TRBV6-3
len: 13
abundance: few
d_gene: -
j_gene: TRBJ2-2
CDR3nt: TGTGCCAGCAATCGGAACGGCGCCGGGGAGCTGTTTTTT
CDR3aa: CASNRNGAGELFF

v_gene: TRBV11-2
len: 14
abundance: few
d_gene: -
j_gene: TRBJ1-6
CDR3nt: TGTGCCAGCAGCTTAATTTCGACCGATTCACCCCTCCACTTT
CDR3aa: CASSLISTDSPLHF

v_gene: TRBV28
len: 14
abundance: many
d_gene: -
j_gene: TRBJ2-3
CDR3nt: TGTGCCAGCCGGTCCGGGGCAAGCACAGATACGCAGTATTTT
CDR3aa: CASRSGASTDTQYF

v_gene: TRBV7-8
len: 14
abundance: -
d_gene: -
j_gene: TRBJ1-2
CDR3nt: TGTGCCAGCAGCACCCGACACGGTCCCTATGGCTACACCTTC
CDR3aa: CASSTRHGPYGYTF

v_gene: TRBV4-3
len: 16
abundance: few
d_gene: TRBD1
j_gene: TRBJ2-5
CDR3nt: TGCGCCAGCAGCCAAGGACAGGGGGGCCTTAAAGAGACCCAGTACTTC
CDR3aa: CASSQGQGGLKETQYF

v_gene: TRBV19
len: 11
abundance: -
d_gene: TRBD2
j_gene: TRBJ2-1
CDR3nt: TGTGCCAGCCTAGCGGGCAATGAGCATTTCTTC
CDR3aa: CASLAGNEHFF

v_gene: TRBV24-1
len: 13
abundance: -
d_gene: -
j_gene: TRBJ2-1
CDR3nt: TGTGCCACCAGTGAACAGACATTCAGCGAGCAGTTCTTC
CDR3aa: CATSEQTFSEQFF

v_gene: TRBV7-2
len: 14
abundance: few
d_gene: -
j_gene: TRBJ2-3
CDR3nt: TGTGCCAGCAGCAGGGCCCCCCGAGCAGATACGCAGTATTTT
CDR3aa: CASSRAPRADTQYF

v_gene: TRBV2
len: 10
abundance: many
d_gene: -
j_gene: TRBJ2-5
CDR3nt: TGTGCCAGCAGTGAAGAGACCCAGTACTTC
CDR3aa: CASSEETQYF

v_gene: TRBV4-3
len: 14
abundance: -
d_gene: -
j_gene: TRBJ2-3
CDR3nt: TGCGCCAGCAGCCAAGTGGGCGGTCAAGGATCGGAGTATTTT
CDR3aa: CASSQVGGQGSEYF

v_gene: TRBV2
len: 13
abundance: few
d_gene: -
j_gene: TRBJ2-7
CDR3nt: TGTGCCAGCACGCGGGACACCAACTACGAGCAGTACTTC
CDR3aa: CASTRDTNYEQYF

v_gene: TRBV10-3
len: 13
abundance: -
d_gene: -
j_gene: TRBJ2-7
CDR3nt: TGTGCCATCAGTGAAGGGACCGTCTACGAGCAGTACTTC
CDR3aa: CAISEGTVYEQYF

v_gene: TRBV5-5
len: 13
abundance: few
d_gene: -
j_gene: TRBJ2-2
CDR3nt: TGTGCCAGCAGCTTGGCTTGGGCCGGGGAGCTGTTTTTT
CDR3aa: CASSLAWAGELFF

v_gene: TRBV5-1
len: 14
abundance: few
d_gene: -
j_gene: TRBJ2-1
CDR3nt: TGCGCCAGCACCTTGGAGACGGCTACCAATGAGCAGTTCTTC
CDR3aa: CASTLETATNEQFF

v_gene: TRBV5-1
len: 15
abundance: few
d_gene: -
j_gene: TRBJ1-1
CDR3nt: TGCGCCAGCAGCATGGACGGCTACATGAACACTGAAGCTTTCTTT
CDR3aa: CASSMDGYMNTEAFF

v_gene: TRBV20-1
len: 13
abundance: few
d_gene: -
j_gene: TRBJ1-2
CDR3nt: TGCAGTGCTAGAGGCCGGTCGGACTATGGCTACACCTTC
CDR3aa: CSARGRSDYGYTF

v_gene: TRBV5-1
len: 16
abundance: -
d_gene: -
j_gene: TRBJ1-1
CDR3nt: TGCGCCAGCAGCGAAGGTACAGGGCGGGGAATCACTGAAGCTTTCTTT
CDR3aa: CASSEGTGRGITEAFF

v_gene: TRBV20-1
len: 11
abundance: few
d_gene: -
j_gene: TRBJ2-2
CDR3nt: TGCAGTGCTAGGAGGGATGGGGAGCTGTTTTTT
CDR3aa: CSARRDGELFF

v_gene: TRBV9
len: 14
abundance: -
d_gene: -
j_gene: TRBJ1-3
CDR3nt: TGTGCCAGCAGCGTCGGCCCCTCTGGAAACACCATATATTTT
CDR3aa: CASSVGPSGNTIYF

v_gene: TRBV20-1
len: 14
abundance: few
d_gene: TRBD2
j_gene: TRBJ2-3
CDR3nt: TGCAGTGCTAGTTGGCGGGGGGGCCCGGATACGCAGTATTTT
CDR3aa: CSASWRGGPDTQYF

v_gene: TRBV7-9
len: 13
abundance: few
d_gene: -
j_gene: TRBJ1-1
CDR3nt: TGTGCCAGCAGCTCCAGGGGTGGCACTGAAGCTTTCTTT
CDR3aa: CASSSRGGTEAFF

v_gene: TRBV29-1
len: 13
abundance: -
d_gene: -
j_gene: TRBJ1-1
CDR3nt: TGCAGCGTTGAGAGTCAGGGAAACACTGAAGCTTTCTTT
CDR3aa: CSVESQGNTEAFF

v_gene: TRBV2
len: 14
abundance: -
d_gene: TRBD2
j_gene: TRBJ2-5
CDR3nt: TGTGCCAGCTGTACTAGCGGGGGCGAAGAGACCCAGTACTTC
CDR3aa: CASCTSGGEETQYF

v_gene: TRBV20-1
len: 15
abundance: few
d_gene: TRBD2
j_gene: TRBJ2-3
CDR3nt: TGCAGTGCCTCGGGGAGACTAGCGAGCACAGATACGCAGTATTTT
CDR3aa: CSASGRLASTDTQYF

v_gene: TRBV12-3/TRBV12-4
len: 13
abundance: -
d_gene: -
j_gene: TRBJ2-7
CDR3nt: TGTGCCAGCAGTTTGGTTTCCGGGACCGAGCAGTACTTC
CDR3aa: CASSLVSGTEQYF

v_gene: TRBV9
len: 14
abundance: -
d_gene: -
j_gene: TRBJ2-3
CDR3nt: TGTGCCAGCAGCGTAGAACCCAGGGCAGATACGCAGTATTTT
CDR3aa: CASSVEPRADTQYF

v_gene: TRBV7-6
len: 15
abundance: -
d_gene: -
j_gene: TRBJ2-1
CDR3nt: TGTGCCAGCAGGCCAGACCAGGGGGGATTACATGAGCAGTTCTTC
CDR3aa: CASRPDQGGLHEQFF

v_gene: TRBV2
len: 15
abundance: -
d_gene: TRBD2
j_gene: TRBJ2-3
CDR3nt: TGTGCCAGCAGTGTCCTAGCGGGGGGGGAAGGGGCGCAGTATTTT
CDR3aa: CASSVLAGGEGAQYF

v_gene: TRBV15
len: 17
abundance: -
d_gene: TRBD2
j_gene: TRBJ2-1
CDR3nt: TGTGCCACCAGCAGAGATTATATAGCGGGGGGGTACAATGAGCAGTTCTTC
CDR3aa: CATSRDYIAGGYNEQFF

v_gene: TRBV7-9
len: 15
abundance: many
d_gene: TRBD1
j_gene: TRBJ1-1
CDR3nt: TGTGCCAGCAGCCCAAGGAGACAGGGGAACACTGAAGCTTTCTTT
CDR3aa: CASSPRRQGNTEAFF

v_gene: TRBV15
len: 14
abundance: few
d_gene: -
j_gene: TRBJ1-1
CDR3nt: TGTGCCACCAGCAGAGACCCCACGGGGGAAATCGGTTTCTTT
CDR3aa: CATSRDPTGEIGFF

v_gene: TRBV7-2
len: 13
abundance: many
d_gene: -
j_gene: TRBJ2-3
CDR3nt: TGTGCCAGCAGCTCCATGGACAGTTCACGGCAGTATTTT
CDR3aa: CASSSMDSSRQYF

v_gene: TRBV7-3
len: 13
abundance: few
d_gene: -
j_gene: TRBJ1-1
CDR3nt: TGTGCCAGCAGCTTAAACACAAACACTGAAGCTTTCTTT
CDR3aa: CASSLNTNTEAFF

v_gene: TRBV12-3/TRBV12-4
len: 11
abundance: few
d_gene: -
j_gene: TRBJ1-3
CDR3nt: TGTGCCAGCAGTTTGGGGAAGGCCATATATTTT
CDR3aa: CASSLGKAIYF

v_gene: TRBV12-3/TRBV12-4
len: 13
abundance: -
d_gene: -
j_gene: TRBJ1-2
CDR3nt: TGTGCCAGCAGTTGGGACGGACCTTATGGCTACACCTTC
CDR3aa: CASSWDGPYGYTF

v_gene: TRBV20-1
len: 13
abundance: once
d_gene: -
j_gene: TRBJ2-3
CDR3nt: TGCAGTGCTAGAGATCCCCGGGTTGATACGCAGTATTTT
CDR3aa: CSARDPRVDTQYF

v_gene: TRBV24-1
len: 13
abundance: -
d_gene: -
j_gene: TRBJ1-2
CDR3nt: TGTGCCACCAGTGGGACAGCTTACTATGGCTACACCTTC
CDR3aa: CATSGTAYYGYTF

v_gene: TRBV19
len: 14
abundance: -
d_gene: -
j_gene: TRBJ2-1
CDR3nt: TGTGCCAGTCGACAGTGGAGCTCCTACAATGAGCAGTTCTTC
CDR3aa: CASRQWSSYNEQFF

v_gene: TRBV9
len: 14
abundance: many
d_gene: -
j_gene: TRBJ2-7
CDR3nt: TGTGCCAGCAGCGAGTGGGACCGAGCCTACGAGCAGTACTTC
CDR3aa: CASSEWDRAYEQYF

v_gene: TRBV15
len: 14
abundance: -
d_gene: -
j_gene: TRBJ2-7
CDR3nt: TGTGCCACCAGCAGAGACACAACTCCAGGCGAGCAGTACTTC
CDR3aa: CATSRDTTPGEQYF

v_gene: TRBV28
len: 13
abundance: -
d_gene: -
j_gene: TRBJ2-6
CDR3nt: TGTGCCAGCTTCACCTCTGGGGCCAACGTCCTGACTTTC
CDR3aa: CASFTSGANVLTF

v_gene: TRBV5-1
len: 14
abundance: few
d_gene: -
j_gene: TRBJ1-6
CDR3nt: TGCGCCAGCAGCTCCGGACAGAATAATTCACCCCTCCACTTT
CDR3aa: CASSSGQNNSPLHF

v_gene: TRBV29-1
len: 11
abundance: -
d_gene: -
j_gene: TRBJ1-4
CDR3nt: TGCAGCGTTGGAGCTAATGAAAAACTGTTTTTT
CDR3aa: CSVGANEKLFF

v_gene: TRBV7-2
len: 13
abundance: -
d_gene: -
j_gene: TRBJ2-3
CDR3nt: TGTGCCAGCAGCTTAGTGGGCGGAGATACGCAGTATTTT
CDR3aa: CASSLVGGDTQYF